Presented here are 9 T cell receptor beta chains from one specimen sequenced in a study of blood T cell repertoires in COVID-19. Generated by immunoSEQ multiplex PCR, the TCRdb table keeps only in-frame clones and is missing some. The sample has tens of thousands of clones, about nine tenths seen once. Sequences were obtained from peripheral blood. The receptors were gathered from a woman between 35 and 50 years old with active COVID-19.

The genes are TRBV12-3 or TRBV12-4 and TRBJ2-5, with D possibly being TRBD1 (5 bases). V shed 1 base and J shed 9 bases, with 12 bases lying between them. CDR3 size: 13 residues. The CDR3: CASSLDGSGSQYF. DNA of the CDR3: TGTGCCAGCAGTTTAGATGGGTCAGGGTCCCAGTACTTC.

The chain links TRBV5-6 to TRBJ2-1; possibly TRBD2 for D (6 bases). Trimming left V 1 base short and J 8 bases short, with 13 bases between. This CDR3 is built from 14 residues. Germline assignment: CDR1 SGHDT and CDR2 YYEEEE. CDR3 residues: CASSLWGVEDEQFF. Here the CDR3 DNA reads TGTGCCAGCAGCTTGTGGGGGGTGGAGGATGAGCAGTTCTTC.

This clone was recorded once. This sequence joins TRBV5-1 and TRBJ1-4; D is possibly TRBD1 (5 bases). Germline lookup yields CDR1 SGHRS and CDR2 YFSETQ. The CDR3 consists of 13 residues. Trimming pared 5 bases from V and 6 bases from J, leaving 11 bases between. The CDR3 loop reads CASSGQGYEKLFF. The CDR3 nucleotides read TGCGCCAGCAGTGGGCAGGGCTATGAAAAACTGTTTTTT.

The V gene is TRBV19, the J gene TRBJ2-5; no firm D call. CDR3 size: 13 residues. Per the germline V gene, CDR1 is LNHDA and CDR2 is SQIVND (reference sequence). Trimming shortened V by 5 bases and J by 1 base, and 8 bases separated the two germline ends. The CDR3 spells CASSGSPQETQYF. The CDR3, as DNA: TGTGCCAGTAGTGGTAGTCCCCAAGAGACCCAGTACTTC.

This rearrangement joins TRBV7-9 to TRBJ2-3; possible D gene TRBD2, 6 bases. V lost 0 bases, J lost 4 bases, and 8 bases lay in between. There are 14 residues in the CDR3. The germline V gene has CDR1 SEHNR and CDR2 FQNEAQ (reference sequence). The CDR3 loop reads CASSLAGGADTQYF. The CDR3 nucleotides are TGTGCCAGCAGCTTAGCGGGGGGAGCAGATACGCAGTATTTT.

Only one count was recorded for this clone. The CDR3 nucleotides read TGTGCCAGCACTATTGTCGGGGGCACTGAAGCTTTCTTT. It is translated as CASTIVGGTEAFF. The chain recombines TRBV11-2 with TRBJ1-1; TRBD1 is a possible D gene (5 bases). The CDR3 contains 13 residues. Germline lookup yields CDR1 SGHAT and CDR2 FQNNGV. The germline V and J ends were trimmed by 7 bases and 4 bases, with 13 bases remaining between them.

The V and J genes are TRBV9 and TRBJ2-1, with 7 bases aligning to TRBD2. The CDR3 has 15 residues. The junction had 5 bases not matched to a gene; V was cut back by 0 bases and J by 5 bases. Germline lookup yields CDR1 SGDLS and CDR2 YYNGEE. CDR3 loop: CASSVEWDYHNEQFF. The CDR3 DNA sequence: TGTGCCAGCAGCGTAGAGTGGGACTATCACAATGAGCAGTTCTTC.

The V gene is TRBV6-6, the J gene TRBJ2-1; D call uncertain. This CDR3 has 13 amino acids. The V end lost 2 bases, the J end lost 3 bases, and 5 bases lay between the germline ends. Germline V gene sequence: CDR1 MNHNY, CDR2 SVGAGI (reference sequence). As DNA, the CDR3 is TGTGCCAGCAGTTACACTGACTACAATGAGCAGTTCTTC. Its translation: CASSYTDYNEQFF.

CDR3 sequence reads: CASSQVSGQGHTGELFF. CDR3 DNA: TGCGCCAGCAGCCAAGTCTCAGGACAGGGGCACACCGGGGAGCTGTTTTTT. This sequence joins TRBV4-3 and TRBJ2-2, with TRBD1 matching 9 bases. The CDR3 sequence is 17 residues long. V shed 1 base, J shed 3 bases, and the junction held 6 bases outside the gene matches. Germline CDR1 is LGHNA and CDR2 is YSLEER.